This T cell receptor (beta chain) was captured by sequencing in a study of cytomegalovirus exposure and HLA in healthy donors. Study-level information: The approximately 120 validation repertoires, a later analysis reported, used the same platform as the approximately 700 first-cohort repertoires. General study results and limits: According to reports, the classifier identified cytomegalovirus status with high specificity and sensitivity. The study listed 164 cytomegalovirus-associated TCR beta chains.

Sequencing used immunoSEQ multiplex PCR; TCRdb keeps in-frame clones, though not all of them. The repertoire holds 50,000 to 65,000 clones, with 95% as singletons. This CDR3 is 16 amino acids long. Between the trimmed V and J ends, which lost 0 bases and 2 bases, there was a span of 12 bases. CDR1 and CDR2 from the germline V gene are MGHRA and YSYEKL. About this clone: Antigen unknown.

The sample taken for sequencing was PBMCs. The TCR comes from a woman younger than 35 in good health and CMV-seropositive. The chain links TRBV4-1 to TRBJ2-3, with a weak D call TRBD1 (5 bases). CDR3 in amino acids: CASSQEQTEVTDTQYF. DNA for the CDR3: TGCGCCAGCAGCCAAGAACAGACAGAGGTCACAGATACGCAGTATTTT.